Reported below is one TCR beta chain. Its antigen is unidentified. This sample is part of a study of radiotherapy plus CTLA-4 blockade in lung cancer. Clones were read by immunoSEQ multiplex PCR, and TCRdb kept only the in-frame ones, dropping some. Among about 49,000 clones, about 88% were seen once, and the ten largest hold 7.8%. Regarding the study as a whole: Clones of tumor-derived TCRs expanded in blood after radiotherapy plus ipilimumab. Early shifts in blood T cell clones, with interferon-beta, reportedly predicted response best.

This CDR3 comprises 14 residues. Germline lookup yields CDR1 MNHEY and CDR2 SVGAGI. V lost 5 bases, J lost 4 bases, and 5 bases stayed unmatched. Focal radiation plus CTLA-4 blockade with ipilimumab was administered to patients who had chemo-refractory metastatic non-small-cell lung cancer. Specimen: peripheral blood, collected from a patient treated with radiotherapy plus ipilimumab. This TCR came from a human donor with non-small cell lung cancer whose response to radiotherapy plus ipilimumab could not be evaluated. The chain combines TRBV6-5 with TRBJ1-3, with 7 positions matching TRBD1. CDR3 bases: TGTGCCAGCAGTACAGGACAGGTCGGAAACACCATATATTTT. It encodes CASSTGQVGNTIYF.